The present entry profiles one T cell receptor beta chain with its context. CDR1 and CDR2 from the germline V gene are SGHRS and YFSETQ. The CDR3 has 14 residues. The V gene end was trimmed by 6 bases and the J gene end by 5 bases; junction bases not matched to a gene: 9. Both 60 Vbeta primers and 13 Jbeta primers went into the PCR. Produced via immunoSEQ multiplex PCR; TCRdb's table is partial and in-frame only. This sample has some 250,000 clones, with approximately 80% found just once. This entry belongs to a study of cytomegalovirus exposure and HLA in healthy donors. This chain joins TRBV5-1 and TRBJ2-5; 8 bases line up with TRBD2. The sequence derives from a woman aged 60-75 years in good health and CMV-seropositive. Sequenced sample: PBMCs. The CDR3 DNA reads as TGCGCCAGCAATTCCGGGAGGGGAGGGGAGACCCAGTACTTC. It yields the protein CASNSGRGGETQYF.